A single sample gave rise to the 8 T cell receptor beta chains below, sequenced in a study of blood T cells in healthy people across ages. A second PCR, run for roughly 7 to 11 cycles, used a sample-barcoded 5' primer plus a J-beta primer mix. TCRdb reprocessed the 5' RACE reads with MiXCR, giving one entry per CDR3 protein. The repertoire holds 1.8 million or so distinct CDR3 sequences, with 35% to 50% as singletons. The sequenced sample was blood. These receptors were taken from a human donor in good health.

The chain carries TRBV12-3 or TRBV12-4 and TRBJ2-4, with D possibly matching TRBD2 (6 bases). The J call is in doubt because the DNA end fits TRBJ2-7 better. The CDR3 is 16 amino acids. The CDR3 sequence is CASSLPGGRAGREQYF. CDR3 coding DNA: TGTGCCAGCAGTTTGCCGGGTGGCAGGGCGGGACGCGAGCAGTACTTC.

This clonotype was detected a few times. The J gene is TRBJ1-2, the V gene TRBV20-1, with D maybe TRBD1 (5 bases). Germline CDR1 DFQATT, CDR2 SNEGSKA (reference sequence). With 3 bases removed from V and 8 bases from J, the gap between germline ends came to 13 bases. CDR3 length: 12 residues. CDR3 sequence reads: CSASQGHLGYTF. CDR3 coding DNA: TGCAGTGCTAGTCAAGGACACCTCGGCTACACCTTC.

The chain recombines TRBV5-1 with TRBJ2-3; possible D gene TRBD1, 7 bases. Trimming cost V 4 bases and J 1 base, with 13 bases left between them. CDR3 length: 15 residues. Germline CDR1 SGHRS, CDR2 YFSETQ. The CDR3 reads CASSDAGGRTDTQYF. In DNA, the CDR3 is TGCGCCAGCAGCGACGCAGGGGGGCGCACAGATACGCAGTATTTT.

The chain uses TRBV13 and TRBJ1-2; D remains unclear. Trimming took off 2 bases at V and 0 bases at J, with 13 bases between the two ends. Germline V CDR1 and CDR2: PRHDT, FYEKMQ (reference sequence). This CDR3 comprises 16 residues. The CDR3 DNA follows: TGTGCCAGCAGCTTACACCCCGGGTGGGCTAACTATGGCTACACCTTC. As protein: CASSLHPGWANYGYTF.

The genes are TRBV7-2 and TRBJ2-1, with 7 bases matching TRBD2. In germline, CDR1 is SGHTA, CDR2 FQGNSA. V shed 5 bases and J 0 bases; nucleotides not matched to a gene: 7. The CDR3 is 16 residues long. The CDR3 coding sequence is TGTGCCAGCAGCCCACAGCGGGGACTCTCCTACAATGAGCAGTTCTTC. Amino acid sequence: CASSPQRGLSYNEQFF.

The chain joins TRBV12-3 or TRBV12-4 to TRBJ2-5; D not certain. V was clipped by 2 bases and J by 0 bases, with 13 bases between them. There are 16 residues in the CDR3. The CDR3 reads CASSLRVTRYQETQYF. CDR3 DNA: TGTGCCAGCAGTTTACGCGTGACGAGGTACCAAGAGACCCAGTACTTC.

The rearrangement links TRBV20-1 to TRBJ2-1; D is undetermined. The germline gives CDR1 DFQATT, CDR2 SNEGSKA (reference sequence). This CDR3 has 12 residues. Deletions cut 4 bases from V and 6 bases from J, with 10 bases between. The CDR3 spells CSATPFPNEQFF. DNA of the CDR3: TGCAGTGCTACCCCATTCCCCAATGAGCAGTTCTTC.

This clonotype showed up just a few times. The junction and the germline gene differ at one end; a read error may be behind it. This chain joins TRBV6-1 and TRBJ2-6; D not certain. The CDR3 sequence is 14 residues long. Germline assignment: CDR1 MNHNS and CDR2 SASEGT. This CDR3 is CATSGPFGANVLTF. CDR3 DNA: TGTGCCACCAGTGGGCCTTTTGGGGCCAACGTCCTGACTTTC.